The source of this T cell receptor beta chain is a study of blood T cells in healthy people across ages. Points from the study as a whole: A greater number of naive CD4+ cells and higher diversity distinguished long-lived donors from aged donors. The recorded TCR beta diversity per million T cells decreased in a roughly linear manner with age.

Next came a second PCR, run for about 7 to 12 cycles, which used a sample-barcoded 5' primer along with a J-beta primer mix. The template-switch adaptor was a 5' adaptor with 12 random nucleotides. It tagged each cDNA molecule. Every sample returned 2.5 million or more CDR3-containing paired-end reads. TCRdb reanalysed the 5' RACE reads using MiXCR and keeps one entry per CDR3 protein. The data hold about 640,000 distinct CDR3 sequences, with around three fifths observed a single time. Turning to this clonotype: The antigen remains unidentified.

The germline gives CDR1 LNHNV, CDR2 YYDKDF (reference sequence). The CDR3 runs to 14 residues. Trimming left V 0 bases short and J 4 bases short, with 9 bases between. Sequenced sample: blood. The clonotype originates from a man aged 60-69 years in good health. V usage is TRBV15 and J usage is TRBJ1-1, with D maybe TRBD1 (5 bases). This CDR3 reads CATSREGVSTEAFF. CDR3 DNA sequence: TGTGCCACCAGCAGAGAGGGGGTAAGCACTGAAGCTTTCTTT.